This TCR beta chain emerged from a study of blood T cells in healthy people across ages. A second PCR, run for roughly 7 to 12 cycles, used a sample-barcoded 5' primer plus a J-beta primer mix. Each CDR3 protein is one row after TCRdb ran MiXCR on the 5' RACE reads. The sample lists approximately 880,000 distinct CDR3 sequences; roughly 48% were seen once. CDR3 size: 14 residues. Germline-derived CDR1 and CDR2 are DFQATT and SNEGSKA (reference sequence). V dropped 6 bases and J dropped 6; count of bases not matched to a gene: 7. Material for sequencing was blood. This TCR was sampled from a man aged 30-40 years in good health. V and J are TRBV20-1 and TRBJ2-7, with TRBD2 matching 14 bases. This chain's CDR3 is CSAFGLAGGPEQYF. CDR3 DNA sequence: TGCAGTGCCTTTGGACTAGCGGGGGGTCCCGAGCAGTACTTC.